These 14 T cell receptor beta chains originate from one sample sequenced in a study of beta chain features in type 1 diabetes. The study reverse transcribed the entire isolated RNA, so it sequenced expressed TCRB transcripts. TCRdb's copy holds only in-frame clones and misses some; the assay was immunoSEQ multiplex PCR. This sample has about 330,000 clones, with approximately 11% found just once. The sequencing input was naive CD4+ T cells from blood. The receptors stem from a woman aged 25 to 45 in good health.

This sequence joins TRBV5-4 and TRBJ1-2; D remains ambiguous. Per germline, CDR1 SGHNT and CDR2 YYREEE (reference sequence). This CDR3 region has 14 residues. Trimming removed 0 bases from V and 4 bases from J, with 10 bases in between. The CDR3 DNA reads as TGTGCCAGCAGCTTGGTCCAGGTTAGCTATGGCTACACCTTC. Amino acid sequence: CASSLVQVSYGYTF.

V usage is TRBV5-1 and J usage is TRBJ2-6; D gene ambiguous. The V gene lost 1 base and the J gene lost 0 bases, with 5 bases spanning the gap. Germline V CDR1 and CDR2: SGHRS, YFSETQ. CDR3 length: 15 amino acids. The CDR3 protein is CASSLPFSGANVLTF. The CDR3 DNA follows: TGCGCCAGCAGCTTGCCGTTCTCTGGGGCCAACGTCCTGACTTTC.

The chain links TRBV6-1 to TRBJ1-5, with D perhaps TRBD1 (5 bases). The V end lost 4 bases, the J end lost 2 bases, and 18 bases lay between the germline ends. Germline V gives CDR1 MNHNS, CDR2 SASEGT. This CDR3 has 17 amino acids. CDR3 amino acids: CASSAGFLREGNQPQHF. The CDR3 bases are TGTGCCAGCAGTGCCGGTTTCCTCAGGGAGGGCAATCAGCCCCAGCATTTT.

V usage is TRBV2 and J usage is TRBJ2-5; D perhaps matches TRBD1 (5 bases). Between the trimmed V and J ends, which lost 3 bases and 9 bases, there was a span of 5 bases. The CDR3 sequence is 10 residues long. Germline loops: CDR1 SNHLY, CDR2 FYNNEI. CDR3 protein: CASSDRAQYF. In nucleotides, the CDR3 is TGTGCCAGCAGTGACAGGGCCCAGTACTTC.

This clone has more than one count but fewer than ten. V usage is TRBV5-6 and J usage is TRBJ2-4; 7 nucleotides line up with TRBD2. V trimming: 0 bases; J trimming: 6 bases; junction bases outside the gene matches: 0. This CDR3 has 13 amino acids. CDR1 and CDR2 from the germline V gene are SGHDT and YYEEEE. The CDR3 sequence: CASSLGGGNIQYF. The CDR3 DNA reads as TGTGCCAGCAGCTTGGGGGGGGGAAACATTCAGTACTTC.

The chain links TRBV5-1 to TRBJ2-7, with 8 bases fitting TRBD1. The germline V gene encodes CDR1 SGHRS and CDR2 YFSETQ. The CDR3 length is 15 residues. With 4 bases clipped from V and 4 bases from J, the junction kept 10 bases outside the gene matches. CDR3 sequence (DNA): TGCGCCAGCAGCCCGAGGCCGGACAGGGATTACGAGCAGTACTTC. Amino acid sequence: CASSPRPDRDYEQYF.

This clone turned up a few times. V gene TRBV7-9 combines with J gene TRBJ2-5; TRBD1 matches at 7 bases. The CDR3 consists of 13 residues. The germline V gene encodes CDR1 SEHNR and CDR2 FQNEAQ (reference sequence). The V segment lost 8 bases and the J segment 0 bases; nucleotides outside the gene matches: 3. The CDR3, as DNA: TGTGCCAGCTGGGACAGTTACCAAGAGACCCAGTACTTC. Translating it yields CASWDSYQETQYF. The whole variable domain, filled in from reference TRBV7-9 and TRBJ2-5, reads DTGVSQNPRHKITKRGQNVTFRCDPISEHNRLYWYRQTLGQGPEFLTYFQNEAQLEKSRLLSDRFSAERPKGSFSTLEIQRTEQGDSAMYLCASWDSYQETQYFGPGTRLLVL.

The V and J genes are TRBV4-3 and TRBJ2-3; D may be TRBD2 (6 bases). In germline, CDR1 is LGHNA, CDR2 YSLEER. The CDR3 has 15 amino acids. V was pared by 4 bases and J by 1 base, with 12 bases between. For the CDR3, the DNA is TGCGCCAGCAGCCCTGGAGGGCCGGGCACAGATACGCAGTATTTT. Protein sequence: CASSPGGPGTDTQYF.

The chain employs TRBV5-4 and TRBJ2-1, with a weak D call TRBD2 (6 bases). Germline-derived CDR1 and CDR2 are SGHNT and YYREEE (reference sequence). The CDR3 covers 13 residues. The germline V and J ends were trimmed by 4 bases and 10 bases, with 15 bases remaining between them. The CDR3 DNA follows: TGTGCCAGCAGCCCCGGGAGCCGCGTGGAGCAGTTCTTC. The encoded protein is CASSPGSRVEQFF.

There are a few counts of this clone. V and J are TRBV29-1 and TRBJ2-1; 8 bases are a match to TRBD2. CDR3 length equals 14 residues. The germline V gene encodes CDR1 SQVTM and CDR2 ANQGSEA. The V gene end was trimmed by 7 bases and the J gene end by 4 bases; junction bases not matched to a gene: 9. CDR3 DNA: TGCAGCGGCTCCCACGGGACTAGTTACAATGAGCAGTTCTTC. It translates to CSGSHGTSYNEQFF.

This clone was seen a few times. V is TRBV15 and J is TRBJ2-1, with 12 bases fitting TRBD2. J gave up 8 bases and V 0 bases, and 5 bases lay outside the gene matches. The CDR3 totals 16 residues. The germline V gene encodes CDR1 LNHNV and CDR2 YYDKDF (reference sequence). The CDR3 sequence is CATSRDTLAGGDEQFF. In DNA form, the CDR3 reads TGTGCCACCAGCAGAGATACGCTAGCGGGGGGGGATGAGCAGTTCTTC.

The gene calls are TRBV27 and TRBJ2-6; possible D gene TRBD2, 6 bases. The CDR3 covers 16 residues. Germline CDR1 is MNHEY and CDR2 is SMNVEV (reference sequence). V shed 5 bases and J shed 0 bases, with 11 bases lying between them. CDR3 sequence (DNA): TGTGCCAGCAGTGGCGGGACGGCCTCTGGGGCCAACGTCCTGACTTTC. Translating gives CASSGGTASGANVLTF. Based on the CDR3 plus reference TRBV27 and TRBJ2-6, the full variable domain is EAQVTQNPRYLITVTGKKLTVTCSQNMNHEYMSWYRQDPGLGLRQIYYSMNVEVTDKGDVPEGYKVSRKEKRNFPLILESPSPNQTSLYFCASSGGTASGANVLTFGAGSRLTVL.

The V and J genes are TRBV7-2 and TRBJ1-1; 7 bases match TRBD1. V trimming: 5 bases; J trimming: 7 bases; junction bases outside the gene matches: 19. This CDR3 has 17 residues. Germline lookup yields CDR1 SGHTA and CDR2 FQGNSA. CDR3 nucleotides: TGTGCCAGCAGCGCGAAGACAGGGCACCTTGAGGGTGGTGAAGCTTTCTTT. It encodes CASSAKTGHLEGGEAFF.

The chain is built from TRBV19 and TRBJ2-4; D might be TRBD2 (5 bases). This CDR3 comprises 16 residues. Trimming took 3 bases from V and 3 from J, leaving 15 bases between them. CDR1 LNHDA and CDR2 SQIVND come from the germline V gene (reference sequence). CDR3 region: CASSIGGPGIKNIQYF. The CDR3 DNA sequence: TGTGCCAGTAGTATCGGAGGACCCGGGATCAAAAACATTCAGTACTTC.